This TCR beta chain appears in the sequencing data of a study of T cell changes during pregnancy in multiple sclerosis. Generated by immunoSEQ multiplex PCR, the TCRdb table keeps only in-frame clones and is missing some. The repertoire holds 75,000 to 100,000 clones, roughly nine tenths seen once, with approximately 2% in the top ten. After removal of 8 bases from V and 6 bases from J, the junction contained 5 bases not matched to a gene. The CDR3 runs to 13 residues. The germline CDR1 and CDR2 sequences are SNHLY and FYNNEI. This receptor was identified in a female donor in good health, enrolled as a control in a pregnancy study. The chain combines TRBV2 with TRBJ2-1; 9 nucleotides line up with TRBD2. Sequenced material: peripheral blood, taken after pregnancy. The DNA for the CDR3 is TGTGCCAGCGGAAGCGGGAGGAGCAATGAGCAGTTCTTC. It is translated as CASGSGRSNEQFF.